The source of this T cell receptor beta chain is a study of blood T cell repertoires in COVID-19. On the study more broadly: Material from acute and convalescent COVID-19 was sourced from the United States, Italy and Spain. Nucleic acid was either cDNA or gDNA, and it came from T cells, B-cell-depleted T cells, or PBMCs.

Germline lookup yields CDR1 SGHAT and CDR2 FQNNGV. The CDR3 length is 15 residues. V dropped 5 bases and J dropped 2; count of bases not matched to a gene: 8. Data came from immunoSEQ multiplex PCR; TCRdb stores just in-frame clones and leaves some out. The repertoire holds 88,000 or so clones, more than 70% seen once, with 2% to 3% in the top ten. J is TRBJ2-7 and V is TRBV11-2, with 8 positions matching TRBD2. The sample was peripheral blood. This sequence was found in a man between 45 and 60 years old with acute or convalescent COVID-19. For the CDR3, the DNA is TGTGCCAGCAGCCGAGGGGCGGGAGGCACCTACGAGCAGTACTTC. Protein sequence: CASSRGAGGTYEQYF.